Below, 32 T cell receptor beta chains from the same sample are listed, as sequenced in a study of tumor-infiltrating lymphocytes in localized non-small cell lung cancer. Produced via immunoSEQ multiplex PCR; TCRdb's table is partial and in-frame only. The sample contains over 10,000 clones, 80% to 90% of which appear only once. The sequenced sample was uninvolved lung tissue not adjacent to the tumor. The receptors stem from a human donor with non-small cell lung cancer.

The chain has TRBV11-3 and TRBJ2-1, with 8 bases matching TRBD2. The CDR3 has 14 amino acids. Losses at the gene ends were 5 bases for V and 4 bases for J; bases not matched to a gene: 4. Germline-derived CDR1 and CDR2 are SGHNT and YENEEA. The CDR3, as DNA: TGTGCCAGCAGCCCGGGACTAGTTTACAATGAGCAGTTCTTC. This codes for CASSPGLVYNEQFF. Complete variable domain (other parts from reference TRBV11-3 and TRBJ2-1): EAGVVQSPRYKIIEKKQPVAFWCNPISGHNTLYWYLQNLGQGPELLIRYENEEAVDDSQLPKDRFSAERLKGVDSTLKIQPAELGDSAVYLCASSPGLVYNEQFFGPGTRLTVL.

V and J are TRBV6-1 and TRBJ2-7; 13 bases align to TRBD2. V dropped 2 bases and J dropped 7; count of bases not matched to a gene: 8. The germline V gene has CDR1 MNHNS and CDR2 SASEGT. The CDR3 has 16 amino acids. CDR3 nucleotides: TGTGCCAGCAGTGAATGGCGACTAGCGGGAGGCGGAGAGCAGTACTTC. It yields the protein CASSEWRLAGGGEQYF.

The J gene is TRBJ2-2, the V gene TRBV5-5; 13 nucleotides match TRBD2. There are 15 residues in the CDR3. Germline loops: CDR1 SGHKS, CDR2 YYEKEE (reference sequence). With V trimmed by 5 bases and J by 6 bases, 4 bases remained unmatched. The CDR3 nucleotides read TGTGCCAGCAGGCGGACTAGCGGGAGCGCCGGGGAGCTGTTTTTT. Its translation: CASRRTSGSAGELFF.

The chain uses TRBV7-2 and TRBJ2-1, with a possible D match to TRBD2 (6 bases). Germline-derived CDR1 and CDR2 are SGHTA and FQGNSA. The length of the CDR3 is 15 residues. The CDR3 protein is CACGVAAPPNNEQFF. CDR3 in DNA: TGTGCATGTGGAGTAGCGGCCCCCCCCAACAATGAGCAGTTCTTC. Complete variable domain (other parts from reference TRBV7-2 and TRBJ2-1): GAGVSQSPSNKVTEKGKDVELRCDPISGHTALYWYRQSLGQGLEFLIYFQGNSAPDKSGLPSDRFSAERTGGSVSTLTIQRTQQEDSAVYLCACGVAAPPNNEQFFGPGTRLTVL.

The chain links TRBV2 to TRBJ2-7; D unresolved. The CDR3 extends over 12 amino acids. The V end lost 2 bases, the J end lost 9 bases, and 11 bases lay between the germline ends. Germline V gene sequence: CDR1 SNHLY, CDR2 FYNNEI. CDR3 in amino acids: CASSESNVVQYF. In nucleotides, the CDR3 is TGTGCCAGCAGTGAATCCAACGTTGTGCAGTACTTC.

Comments on this clone: This CDR3 is also generated by other DNA sequences in the sample. The genes are TRBV10-3 and TRBJ2-7; 9 bases are shared with TRBD1. Trimming took 9 bases from V and 3 from J; bases not matched to a gene: 6. Germline lookup yields CDR1 ENHRY and CDR2 SYGVKD. The CDR3 is 13 amino acids. CDR3 sequence: CAINPGQGYEQYF. DNA of the CDR3: TGTGCCATTAATCCGGGACAGGGCTACGAGCAGTACTTC.

V gene TRBV7-9 combines with J gene TRBJ1-1; 11 bases agree with TRBD1. The CDR3 has 15 amino acids. V lost 0 bases, J lost 11 bases, and 8 bases stayed unmatched. Germline loops: CDR1 SEHNR, CDR2 FQNEAQ (reference sequence). The CDR3 region is CASSLAWTGGAKAFF. CDR3 DNA: TGTGCCAGCAGCTTAGCCTGGACAGGGGGCGCCAAGGCTTTCTTT.

This chain links TRBV27 with TRBJ1-2, with D perhaps matching TRBD1 (5 bases). The CDR3 extends over 15 amino acids. CDR1 is MNHEY, CDR2 SMNVEV, per germline (reference sequence). The V end lost 6 bases, the J end lost 3 bases, and 17 bases lay between the germline ends. The CDR3 protein is CASSLGGDRYYGYTF. For the CDR3, the DNA is TGTGCCAGCAGCCTCGGGGGGGACCGCTACTATGGCTACACCTTC.

This clone was observed a handful of times. For the CDR3, the DNA is TGTGCCAGCAGAATACCAGGGGGCGCTGGAAACACCATATATTTT. Translated, it gives CASRIPGGAGNTIYF. The chain has TRBV11-2 and TRBJ1-3; 8 nucleotides agree with TRBD1. Germline CDR1 reads SGHAT; CDR2 reads FQNNGV. This CDR3 contains 15 residues. Trimming removed 6 bases from V and 2 bases from J; junction bases left unmatched: 6.

The V call is TRBV10-2, the J call TRBJ1-1; 9 bases agree with TRBD1. Germline V gene lookup returns CDR1 WSHSY and CDR2 SAAADI. V shed 6 bases, J shed 5 bases, and the junction held 10 bases outside the gene matches. The CDR3 has 15 amino acids. Here the CDR3 reads CASSLQGAAYTEAFF. As DNA, the CDR3 is TGCGCCAGCAGCCTACAGGGGGCCGCTTATACTGAAGCTTTCTTT.

The V and J genes are TRBV9 and TRBJ2-1; D is tentatively TRBD1 or TRBD2 (5 bases each). CDR1 SGDLS and CDR2 YYNGEE come from the germline V gene. The CDR3 spans 15 residues. The V end lost 4 bases, the J end lost 6 bases, and 17 bases lay between the germline ends. The CDR3 spells CASSPRLGEINEQFF. In DNA form, the CDR3 reads TGTGCCAGCAGCCCCCGGTTGGGGGAGATCAATGAGCAGTTCTTC.

V and J are TRBV5-4 and TRBJ2-1; 11 nucleotides align to TRBD2. After removal of 1 base from V and 7 bases from J, the junction contained 7 bases not matched to a gene. The germline CDR1 and CDR2 sequences are SGHNT and YYREEE (reference sequence). CDR3 size: 16 residues. Written as DNA, the CDR3 is TGTGCCAGCAGCTTGCGAATAGCGGGAGGGTTTAATGAGCAGTTCTTC. Translated, it gives CASSLRIAGGFNEQFF.

The chain employs TRBV5-6 and TRBJ2-7; D possibly corresponds to TRBD1 (6 bases). Germline values: CDR1 SGHDT, CDR2 YYEEEE. Trimming pared 0 bases from V and 3 bases from J, leaving 7 bases between. This CDR3 region has 13 residues. Here the CDR3 DNA reads TGTGCCAGCAGCTTGGTACAGGGCTACGAGCAGTACTTC. This sequence encodes CASSLVQGYEQYF.

This rearrangement joins TRBV30 to TRBJ1-3, with 7 bases identical to TRBD1. CDR1 and CDR2 from the germline V gene are GTSNPN and SVGIG (reference sequence). The CDR3 consists of 14 residues. J was trimmed by 0 bases and V by 5 bases; bases with no gene match: 4. The DNA of the CDR3 is TGTGCCTGGTCGACAGGGTTCTCTGGAAACACCATATATTTT. This translates into CAWSTGFSGNTIYF.

The V gene is TRBV27, the J gene TRBJ2-7; 7 bases are a match to TRBD1. This CDR3 has 16 residues. V shed 5 bases, J shed 4 bases, and the junction held 14 bases outside the gene matches. Germline V lookup: CDR1 MNHEY, CDR2 SMNVEV (reference sequence). CDR3 amino acids: CASSGTALSTSYEQYF. The CDR3 DNA sequence: TGTGCCAGCAGTGGGACAGCCCTTTCCACATCATACGAGCAGTACTTC.

The rearrangement joins TRBV5-1 to TRBJ2-7, with a possible D match to TRBD2 (6 bases). CDR3 length: 13 amino acids. The V gene's germline CDR1 is SGHRS and CDR2 YFSETQ. Deletions cut 2 bases from V and 6 bases from J, with 12 bases between. The CDR3: CASSFRAAGEQYF. Written as DNA, the CDR3 is TGCGCCAGCAGCTTTAGGGCAGCGGGCGAGCAGTACTTC.

The chain combines TRBV30 with TRBJ2-3; D tentatively reads TRBD1 or TRBD2 (5 bases each). In germline, CDR1 is GTSNPN, CDR2 SVGIG (reference sequence). The CDR3 extends over 16 amino acids. Trimming took off 4 bases at V and 0 bases at J, with 17 bases between the two ends. The CDR3 is CAWNPLVGGSTDTQYF. In DNA, the CDR3 is TGTGCCTGGAACCCCCTGGTTGGGGGAAGCACAGATACGCAGTATTTT.

V is TRBV10-1 and J is TRBJ2-1; TRBD1 or TRBD2 may be the D gene (5 bases each). CDR1 is WNHNN and CDR2 is SYGVQD in the germline V gene (reference sequence). Deletions cut 3 bases from V and 3 bases from J, with 12 bases between. The length of the CDR3 is 15 residues. The chain's CDR3 is CASSDEGLNYNEQFF. CDR3 DNA sequence: TGCGCCAGCAGTGACGAGGGGCTGAACTACAATGAGCAGTTCTTC.

This clone was seen once. V and J are TRBV2 and TRBJ1-4; D is perhaps TRBD1 (6 bases). The CDR3 length is 14 residues. The germline V and J ends were trimmed by 3 bases and 4 bases, with 9 bases remaining between them. Per the germline V gene, CDR1 is SNHLY and CDR2 is FYNNEI. The CDR3 region has the DNA TGTGCCAGCAGTGATGGACAGTTTAATGAAAAACTGTTTTTT. Translated, it gives CASSDGQFNEKLFF.

This chain uses TRBV2 with TRBJ1-4; D is ambiguous. The CDR3 has 15 residues. Germline values: CDR1 SNHLY, CDR2 FYNNEI. V lost 4 bases and J lost 8, with 17 bases in between. The CDR3 DNA follows: TGTGCCAGCAGTGTTGTCTCCCTTTTAGAGGAAAAACTGTTTTTT. Translating it yields CASSVVSLLEEKLFF.

V usage is TRBV9 and J usage is TRBJ2-7; a weak D match, TRBD1 (6 bases). The CDR3 runs 13 residues. The germline V gene encodes CDR1 SGDLS and CDR2 YYNGEE. Trimming left V 2 bases short and J 1 base short, with 7 bases between. The CDR3 nucleotides read TGTGCCAGCAGCGTTGGACAGTCCTACGAGCAGTACTTC. It specifies CASSVGQSYEQYF.

V gene TRBV18 combines with J gene TRBJ1-5, with D possibly matching TRBD1 (5 bases). V was clipped by 4 bases and J by 5 bases, with 15 bases between them. The germline V gene encodes CDR1 KGHSH and CDR2 LQKENI. The CDR3 spans 15 residues. This CDR3 reads CASSLRQGGYQPQHF. CDR3 nucleotides: TGTGCCAGCTCACTTCGCCAGGGAGGTTATCAGCCCCAGCATTTT.

This chain uses TRBV6-4 with TRBJ2-1; 11 nucleotides match TRBD1. Germline V gene data show CDR1 as MRHNA and CDR2 as SNTAGT. V was clipped by 2 bases and J by 6 bases; unmatched bases: 0. The CDR3 spans 14 residues. The CDR3 DNA reads as TGTGCCAGCAGTGACGGGACAGGGGGCAATGAGCAGTTCTTC. Translated, it gives CASSDGTGGNEQFF.

The chain couples TRBV2 to TRBJ1-3; TRBD1 aligns across 7 bases. This CDR3 is 20 amino acids long. V shed 3 bases, J shed 0 bases, and the junction held 17 bases outside the gene matches. The V gene's germline CDR1 is SNHLY and CDR2 FYNNEI. CDR3 bases: TGTGCCAGCAGTGACCGGGGGGTGGGACAGAGCGCGCGCTCTGGAAACACCATATATTTT. It encodes CASSDRGVGQSARSGNTIYF.

This chain joins TRBV7-9 and TRBJ2-5; 7 nucleotides agree with TRBD2. CDR3 size: 13 residues. In germline, CDR1 is SEHNR, CDR2 FQNEAQ (reference sequence). V was pared by 5 bases and J by 4 bases, with 4 bases of the junction left unmatched. As DNA, the CDR3 is TGTGCCAGCAGCCACGGGGGGAGAGAGACCCAGTACTTC. This codes for CASSHGGRETQYF.

This chain links TRBV5-1 with TRBJ1-1; D is uncertain. Germline lookup yields CDR1 SGHRS and CDR2 YFSETQ. The CDR3 has 12 residues. Trimming took 3 bases from V and 4 from J, leaving 7 bases between them. CDR3 nucleotide sequence: TGCGCCAGCAGCTCCTGGGGCACTGAAGCTTTCTTT. It encodes CASSSWGTEAFF.

This rearrangement joins TRBV7-8 to TRBJ2-1, with D unresolved. CDR1 and CDR2 from the germline V gene are SGHVS and FQNEAQ. CDR3 length: 15 amino acids. V shed 5 bases and J shed 1 base, with 12 bases lying between them. The CDR3 sequence: CASSVGVGSYNEQFF. In nucleotides, the CDR3 is TGTGCCAGCAGCGTAGGTGTGGGGTCCTACAATGAGCAGTTCTTC.

The chain recombines TRBV6-6 with TRBJ2-2; 10 nucleotides align to TRBD1. CDR1 MNHNY and CDR2 SVGAGI come from the germline V gene (reference sequence). V gave up 8 bases and J gave up 7 bases; unmatched junction bases: 10. This CDR3 is 15 amino acids long. CDR3 in amino acids: CASCGGQGWNGELFF. The CDR3 region has the DNA TGTGCCAGCTGCGGGGGACAGGGGTGGAACGGGGAGCTGTTTTTT.

This clone was observed once. The V and J genes are TRBV12-5 and TRBJ1-1; D possibly corresponds to TRBD1 (5 bases). Per the germline V gene, CDR1 is LGHNT and CDR2 is FRNRAP. The CDR3 spans 13 residues. V shed 3 bases and J shed 5 bases, with 10 bases lying between them. For the CDR3, the DNA is TGTGCTAGTGGTTTTGGGGGGGAAACTGAAGCTTTCTTT. Encoded protein: CASGFGGETEAFF.

This clone was seen a handful of times. The genes are TRBV10-2 and TRBJ2-2; no clear D. Germline CDR1 reads WSHSY; CDR2 reads SAAADI. V was cut by 7 bases and J by 6 bases, with 3 bases left in between. The CDR3 length is 10 residues. DNA for the CDR3: TGCGCCAGCAAGTCCGGGGAGCTGTTTTTT. Its translation is CASKSGELFF.

The chain employs TRBV6-1 and TRBJ1-1; unclear D gene. Germline V CDR1 and CDR2: MNHNS, SASEGT. Deletions cut 4 bases from V and 0 bases from J, with 9 bases between. The CDR3 runs 14 residues. DNA for the CDR3: TGTGCCAGCAGTGTCGCGTCCATGAACACTGAAGCTTTCTTT. Its protein product is CASSVASMNTEAFF.

J is TRBJ1-4 and V is TRBV5-1; D is undetermined. Trimming removed 3 bases from V and 8 bases from J, with 14 bases in between. Germline CDR1 is SGHRS and CDR2 is YFSETQ. The length of the CDR3 is 14 residues. The CDR3 nucleotides are TGCGCCAGCAGCTGGTCCGGGGAGGGAGAAAAACTGTTTTTT. It specifies CASSWSGEGEKLFF.